The sequence of this T cell receptor (beta chain) was determined in a study of T cell repertoires in cytomegalovirus infection (dated by TCRdb to the late 2010s). In terms of the full investigation: Alongside well-studied HLA-B-restricted epitopes, the peptide stimulations were aimed at recently identified HLA-C-restricted CMV epitopes, whose presentation resists viral immunomodulation. Donor HLA type was relevant to the analysis, because carriage of CMV infection together with the matching HLA type was indicated by public TCR beta signatures.

Results the study describes overall, beyond this receptor: In the ex vivo response, HLA-C-restricted CMV-specific TCR beta clonotypes were dominant, and in two of eight donors the single most frequent clonotype came from this HLA-C-restricted group. In both this cohort and an independent 352-donor cohort, the cumulative frequency of public TCR beta family members distinguished carriers of CMV infection plus the relevant HLA type.

As to this clonotype: Its cognate antigen has yet to be identified. No base quality values were provided; no much bigger clone lies one nucleotide off.

The data were produced on an Illumina HiSeq 1500. TCRdb cleaned the public reads at Q25 with fastp, built clones with MiXCR and kept in-frame beta chains. Duplicate CDR3 protein sequences are folded into a single record with the most common DNA and genes. Here the sample has around 85,000 distinct CDR3 sequences; approximately 43% occur a single time. Just over 90% of the sample comes from the top ten. The treatment or condition label here, explained by the study, means: in vitro stimulation with specific CMV peptide epitopes to enrich CMV-specific T cells. V is cut by 0 bases and J by 7 bases, and the space between the germline ends is 19 bases. Including cysteine and phenylalanine, the CDR3 has 17 amino acids. Only the CDR3 DNA stays, 51 bases, in frame from base 1.

This TCR derives from a human donor in good health (CMV status not recorded). Some clones in this sample may be carry-over from other donors' samples. Sequenced material: CD8+ T cells from cultured PBMCs, taken from culture after CMV antigen stimulation. The rearrangement joined TRBV12-3 or TRBV12-4 to TRBJ1-5, with TRBD1 as a weak D call on 6 bases. This receptor has the CDR3 CASSLASIVQGRQPQHF. Here is the DNA: TGTGCCAGCAGTTTAGCCTCTATCGTACAGGGCCGACAGCCCCAGCATTTT.